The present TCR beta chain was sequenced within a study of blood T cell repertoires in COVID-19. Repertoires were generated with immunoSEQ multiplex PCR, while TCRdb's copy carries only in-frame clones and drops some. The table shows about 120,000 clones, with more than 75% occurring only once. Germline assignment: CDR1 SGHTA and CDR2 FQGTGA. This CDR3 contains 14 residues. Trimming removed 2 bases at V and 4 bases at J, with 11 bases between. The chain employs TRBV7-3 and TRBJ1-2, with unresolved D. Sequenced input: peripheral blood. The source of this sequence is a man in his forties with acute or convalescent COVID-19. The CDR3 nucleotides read TGTGCCAGCAGCTTAGAACCAGGCGCCTATGGCTACACCTTC. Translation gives CASSLEPGAYGYTF.